The 7 T cell receptor beta chains below all came from one sample that was sequenced in a study of cytomegalovirus exposure and HLA in healthy donors. 60 Vbeta and 13 Jbeta primers were used in PCR. Measured with immunoSEQ multiplex PCR; TCRdb has only the in-frame clones, and not every one. The repertoire has 110,000 to 150,000 clones, around three quarters of them found once; the top ten carry roughly 2%. The sequenced sample consisted of PBMCs. These receptors were obtained from a woman between 55 and 75 years old in good health and CMV-seropositive.

V gene TRBV4-1 combines with J gene TRBJ1-4; a possible D gene is TRBD1 (6 bases). The germline V gene encodes CDR1 MGHRA and CDR2 YSYEKL. V dropped 8 bases and J dropped 4 bases, with 17 bases sitting between them. The CDR3 runs to 15 residues. The CDR3 sequence is CASSVRTEVNEKLFF. The CDR3, as DNA: TGCGCCAGCTCCGTACGGACAGAAGTTAATGAAAAACTGTTTTTT.

In this sample, this clone turned up a few times. This chain connects TRBV6-6 to TRBJ1-5; D is undetermined. V lost 6 bases to trimming and J lost 4 bases, with 13 bases between them. The CDR3 has 14 amino acids. Germline assignment: CDR1 MNHNY and CDR2 SVGAGI (reference sequence). The CDR3 bases are TGTGCCAGCAGCAATCCTTCGGGGAATCAGCCCCAGCATTTT. It specifies CASSNPSGNQPQHF.

This clone has just one count. The junction departs from the called germline gene at one end, perhaps through a read error. This sequence joins TRBV27 and TRBJ2-2, with TRBD2 matching 7 bases. There are 16 residues in the CDR3. From germline, CDR1 is MNHEY and CDR2 SMNVEV (reference sequence). The CDR3 region has the DNA TGTACCAGCAGTCTACTAGCGTGGACGAACACCGGGGAGCTGTTTTTT. It codes for CTSSLLAWTNTGELFF.

V and J are TRBV30 and TRBJ2-1; 7 bases line up with TRBD2. V was pared by 0 bases and J by 2 bases, with 4 bases of the junction left unmatched. Looked up from germline, CDR1 is GTSNPN and CDR2 is SVGIG (reference sequence). This CDR3 spans 15 amino acids. The CDR3 DNA sequence: TGTGCCTGGAGTGTGCGAGCGGGAACCTACAATGAGCAGTTCTTC. It encodes CAWSVRAGTYNEQFF.

J is TRBJ1-1 and V is TRBV6-1, with 10 bases identical to TRBD1. Trimming took 6 bases from V and 4 from J; bases not matched to a gene: 5. The CDR3 covers 14 residues. The germline gives CDR1 MNHNS, CDR2 SASEGT. This CDR3 is CASRTGQGTTEAFF. The CDR3 coding sequence is TGTGCCAGCAGAACGGGACAGGGGACCACTGAAGCTTTCTTT.

This CDR3 is CASSLRGQGGHTEAFF. The CDR3 DNA is TGTGCCAGCAGCTTAAGGGGGCAGGGAGGTCACACTGAAGCTTTCTTT. The chain carries TRBV7-2 and TRBJ1-1, with 7 bases aligning to TRBD1. Germline CDR1 reads SGHTA; CDR2 reads FQGNSA. V shed 2 bases and J 3 bases; nucleotides not matched to a gene: 9. This CDR3 spans 16 amino acids.

This clone was counted only a few times. In DNA, the CDR3 is TGTGCCAGCAGCTTACAGGGGGCGAGCACAGATACGCAGTATTTT. The encoded protein is CASSLQGASTDTQYF. The chain carries TRBV5-6 and TRBJ2-3; 9 nucleotides line up with TRBD1. J was trimmed by 0 bases and V by 2 bases; bases with no gene match: 1. Germline lookup yields CDR1 SGHDT and CDR2 YYEEEE. The CDR3 is 15 residues long. The full variable domain, with the rest looked up from reference TRBV5-6 and TRBJ2-3, is DAGVTQSPTHLIKTRGQQVTLRCSPKSGHDTVSWYQQALGQGPQFIFQYYEEEERQRGNFPDRFSGHQFPNYSSELNVNALLLGDSALYLCASSLQGASTDTQYFGPGTRLTVL.